This T cell receptor (beta chain) appears in the sequencing data of a study of cytomegalovirus exposure and HLA in healthy donors listed by TCRdb under 2017. With regard to the full study: In an earlier analysis of some 550 of the donors, 276 Gb of sequence data and just under 120 million unique TCR beta sequences from about 179 million T cells were reported. HLA typing covered class I and class II loci at four-digit resolution. Rather than using new phenotypic data, the later analysis identified candidate immune exposures from TCR beta sequences and from how often those sequences occurred across donors. In addition to the first cohort of hundreds of subjects, a separate validation cohort of 120 different subjects was used. Of the roughly 400 genotyped donors, 70% to 90% were placed in the genetic ancestry cluster associated with self-reported Caucasian donors. The study aimed to test whether signatures of past pathogen exposure could be identified by cataloging public T cell receptors. Donor age, sex, ethnicity and CMV serostatus were compiled alongside the repertoire data. The number of typed donors differed by locus: roughly 620-640 for A, B, C, DRB1 and DQB1; 522 for DQA1; over 600 for DPA1; and some 430 for DPB1. To study patterns of TCR occurrence, a later analysis re-analyzed previously published TCR beta repertoires from 550 to 800 donors and added high-resolution HLA genotyping. Roughly 5 DR-DQ haplotypes were handled as single units for association and clustering, since linkage in the cohort was strong. Among 300 to 450 genotyped donors of the cohort, an average of approximately 250,000 unique TCR beta nucleotide sequences were sequenced per donor, around 20% of them non-productive. About 280 gigabases of sequencing data and tens of millions of unique TCR sequences were included in an early release covering about 700 HLA-typed donors. In an earlier analysis of about 590 of the donors, high-throughput TCR beta sequencing was used to judge whether each TCR beta V gene segment behaved as functional or pseudogenic. In a later genetic analysis, genome-wide SNP genotypes for about 65% of the roughly 700 donors were used, and that subset was treated as a discovery cohort. The T cell repertoires of around 730 subjects were profiled by immunosequencing and related to cytomegalovirus serostatus. All discovery cohort repertoires had been generated on a single sequencing platform. To predict cytomegalovirus infection status, the study brought together high-throughput TCR immunosequencing, statistical association of individual TCRs with disease status, and machine learning. Study-wide findings and limitations: A later analysis found that HLA-associated TCR beta chains were more clonally expanded and had lower generation probabilities than equally common non-associated chains. An earlier analysis of roughly 570 of the donors showed that most TCR beta V segments appeared in productive rearrangements either about 87% or about 30% of the time, which broadly matched IMGT annotations. About 15 rarely observed V segments, including chromosome 9 orphons, were excluded from the earlier analysis of approximately 600 of the donors because counts were too low. In a later analysis, TCR association rates were found to vary across HLA loci, with the most associated TCRs seen for DRB1 alleles and the fewest for HLA-C alleles. CMV serostatus was the only immune exposure information available for the cohort. Presence/absence analyses assumed roughly uniform sequencing depth across donors, an assumption that may not hold. It was suggested by the authors that the approach could potentially be generalized to other disease states and immunological phenotypes. Most TCR sequences were observed very rarely across donors, whereas some public TCRs were present in many individuals. Correlated functional status among segregating V segments might be attributable to linkage disequilibrium, but an unknown experimental factor could not be ruled out. A further reported finding was that TCR beta sequences accurately predicted the HLA-A and HLA-B alleles for most subjects in the first cohort. In vitro tests confirmed that three of the cytomegalovirus-associated TCR beta chains recognize cytomegalovirus antigens. A cluster of highly shared sequence variants was judged likely to be a technical artifact of the sequencing pipeline. Strong co-occurrence of HLA alleles, especially DR and DQ, made assigning TCR associations to individual alleles difficult. A later analysis found that most CMV-associated TCR beta chains appeared HLA-restricted, with HLA associations seemingly driven largely by CMV exposure. A later analysis reported that several top co-occurrence clusters appeared linked to parvovirus B19, influenza, CMV and Epstein-Barr virus. Specific HLA alleles were associated with more than 15,000 TCR beta sequences at a false discovery rate of 0.05 in a later analysis. The study gave a list of more than 150 TCR beta chains associated with cytomegalovirus. In this cohort, only TCR beta chains were sequenced, and detectable features were limited by the absence of alpha or paired-chain data. Because HLA typing was unavailable for some donors at each locus, only the typed subset was used in association tests. Because the 87-base-pair reads could not distinguish some IMGT-functional V segments, including TRBV6-2 and TRBV6-3, those segments were excluded. An association between a missense DCLRE1C variant and V-gene and J-gene trimming of TCR beta chains was found in a later genetic analysis and replicated in an independent cohort. The classifier was reported to diagnose cytomegalovirus status with high specificity and sensitivity in both the original cohort and the validation cohort. Compared with the approximately 710-donor mean, donors in an Asian-associated ancestry cluster had fewer N-insertions in productive TCRs, according to a later genetic analysis.

In total, approximately 610 healthy bone marrow donors made up the cohort. At the time of sampling, every cohort member was nominally healthy, though immune exposures that went unrecorded were likely present. The donor tested CMV seronegative and was one of the 352 seronegative cohort members. A peripheral blood sample was collected from each donor, and TCR beta sequencing was performed on peripheral blood mononuclear cells. Genomic DNA extraction from the blood cell samples was performed with the Qiagen DNeasy Blood Extraction Kit. About this clone itself: Its cognate antigen has yet to be identified. No base quality information exists; no much larger clone differs at one position.

Libraries came from the immunoSEQ multiplex PCR assay. The multiplex PCR relied on a mix of 60 forward primers for TCR Vbeta segments and 13 reverse primers for TCR Jbeta segments. Amplification of the CDR3 region of rearranged TCR beta genes was performed with a multiplex PCR assay on genomic DNA. Amplified TCR beta libraries were sequenced as 87-base-pair reads on the Illumina HiSeq System. The source study handled its data this way. A later analysis tallied approximately 87 million unique TCR beta chains across the 600 to 700 repertoires, and approximately 9.9 million of those chains were shared by two or more donors. Raw reads were error-corrected and collapsed into unique sequences by a nearest-neighbor algorithm in which closely related sequences were merged to remove PCR and sequencing errors. CDR3 sequences were aligned to IMGT reference sequences to assign V, D and J gene segments. For a sequence to be retained, at least a six-nucleotide match to both a V gene segment and a J gene segment was required. Rearrangements were called productive when the CDR3 lacked stop codons and stayed in frame with V and J; all others were non-productive. Following IMGT convention, CDR3 was defined as the stretch from the second conserved V-encoded cysteine up to the conserved J-encoded phenylalanine. The earlier analysis of about 560 of the donors excluded any sequence lacking an unambiguous match to a single V gene segment. In an earlier analysis of some 590 of the donors, a V segment was called functional when productive rearrangements were above 56.7%, and segregating when the standard deviation between donors exceeded 5%. A statistical classification framework was built to diagnose cytomegalovirus status from the catalog of TCR beta chain sequences. A later analysis assigned V and J genes by comparing TCR nucleotide sequences with IMGT/GENE-DB human TR gene sequences. In a later analysis, CDR3 sequences and most-parsimonious VDJ recombination scenarios were assigned using the TCRdist pipeline. In a later analysis, each TCR beta chain was defined by its CDR3 amino acid sequence together with its V-gene family, and reads lacking a unique V-gene family were excluded. As a way to deal with suspected cross-contamination and a sequencing artifact, a later analysis dropped over 550 nucleotide sequences that were highly shared and had low generation probability. For each public chain, a later analysis derived a clonal expansion index from normalized ranks of inferred template counts within each repertoire. In a later analysis, generation probabilities were computed with a VDJ recombination model fitted to out-of-frame rearrangements, and the resulting probabilities were checked against IGoR. In a later analysis, TCR-TCR, TCR-HLA and TCR-CMV co-occurrence was scored with hypergeometric tests, and a repertoire-size bias correction was applied to TCR pairs. To estimate false discovery rates, a later analysis permuted the HLA or CMV assignments 20 times. In a later analysis, co-occurring TCRs were grouped using DBSCAN, with TCRdist sequence similarity added in when clustering inside HLA-allele-positive subsets. Repertoires with fewer than 30,000 or more than 120,000 public chains, plus five repertoires with anomalous nucleotide sharing, were excluded from co-occurrence clustering. TCRdb mirrors the immuneACCESS table, restricted to in-frame sequences. Some clones are absent from its copies; in checked studies, under half trace to an unresolved V gene, and the reason for the others is unknown. V and J calls and clone size come straight from that table; D and trimming were deduced from the DNA. This sample is represented by some 140,000 clones; over 60% of them were singletons. Jointly, the top ten make up 4% of the sample.

Reading the germline V gene (reference sequence) gives CDR1 MNHEY and CDR2 SMNVEV. Cut back by 4 bases and 5 bases, the V and J ends lie 3 bases apart. The CDR3 has 11 amino acids, counting the end cysteine and phenylalanine. CDR3 DNA only is kept here, 33 bases in frame from base 1. The clonotype originates from a woman in her forties in good health and CMV-seronegative. Sequenced: PBMCs. The V and J genes are TRBV27 and TRBJ2-1; the D gene lacks a confident call. The nucleotides are TGTGCCAGCAGTTCCAACAATGAGCAGTTCTTC. It translates to CASSSNNEQFF.